This T cell receptor (beta chain) comes out of a study of prognosis after radiotherapy for stage I lung cancer (dated by TCRdb to the early 2020s). With regard to the full study: Approximately 19 stage I NSCLC patients were enrolled in Nanjing, China, between April 2018 and 2019. In every patient, SBRT was given without any concurrent therapy. SBRT was delivered in 3 to 5 fractions with a biologically effective dose of at least 100 Gy, and image-guided IMRT or VMAT was used for delivery. Every patient was deemed medically inoperable, about a dozen because of comorbidities and more than 5 because they refused surgery. About 20% of the 19 patients developed distant metastases after SBRT, at a median of around seven months; the other 15 showed no significant progression. Ages in the cohort of about a dozen men and 6 women ranged from roughly 53 to 84 years, with a median of 74. About a dozen patients had adenocarcinoma and roughly 7 had squamous cell carcinoma as the tumor histology. For each of the approximately 19 patients, one blood sample was taken before SBRT and one after, so the study sequenced about 38 samples in total. Roughly 5 patients had oligometastatic NSCLC after surgical resection of the primary tumor, and 13 to 15 had newly diagnosed primary stage I lung tumors. The study profiled peripheral blood TCR beta repertoires from stage I NSCLC patients before and after stereotactic body radiotherapy and related them to distant failure. Study-wide conclusions, independent of this receptor: Limitations of the study included a small cohort and short follow-up, and the study findings need independent validation. No adjustment for multiple comparisons was applied to any of the reported P values. Post-SBRT Shannon entropy and its change from baseline were lower in patients who developed distant metastases; baseline Shannon entropy was not associated with metastases. TRBV and TRBJ usage frequencies reportedly varied with metastasis status, involving two V genes at baseline and several V and two J genes after SBRT. After SBRT, the number of unique TCR clones decreased (median approximately 9,100 before versus 6,500 to 7,000 after; Wilcoxon paired P=0.011). Whether the expanded TCR clones were tumor-specific was not determined.

The CDR1 and CDR2 encoded by the germline V gene (reference sequence) are SGHAT and FQDESV. A total of 16 residues make up the CDR3, ends included. The DNA shown is the 48-base CDR3, in frame from base 1. V is shortened by 5 bases, J by 3 bases, and the region joining them spans 17 bases. Two rounds of multiplex PCR were used to amplify the TCR beta CDR3 region from genomic DNA. In the first round of PCR, primers specific to each TRBV and TRBJ gene were used, and the primer sequences are filed in Chinese patent CN105087789A. Universal primers were used in the second round of PCR. The Roche High Pure PCR Template Preparation Kit was used to extract genomic DNA from frozen PBMCs. Paired-end sequencing with 151 bp reads was performed on the libraries using an Illumina HiSeq 3000. On the study's bioinformatics: CutAdapt was used to discard raw reads that did not contain the multiplex PCR primer sequences. PEAR was used to merge high-quality paired reads into contigs. MiXCR assigned TRB V, D and J gene segments to each contig by aligning to reference sequences. To remove sequencing errors, CDR3 sequences were clustered according to base quality and sequence similarity. Diversity was calculated as Shannon entropy divided by the natural log of the number of productive TCR sequences. Clonality was defined as one minus Shannon entropy divided by the natural log of the number of unique clonotypes. Progression-free survival cut-offs for repertoire metrics were chosen using the Youden index of ROC curves, with analyses run in R 3.5.3. The raw public data were reprocessed by TCRdb itself: fastp quality trimming at Q25, MiXCR clonotype calling, in-frame beta chains only. Under each unique CDR3 protein, matching rows form one entry showing the most common genes and DNA. The V and J calls were determined by TCRdb, not by the authors. The sample includes about 14,000 distinct CDR3 sequences, with approximately 55% observed a single time. The top ten hold approximately 40% of the sample.

Notes on this clonotype: The antigen it binds to is not known. Because it lacks the conserved phenylalanine or tryptophan at the end, this CDR3 is likely a read error.

All patients had node-negative disease on CT and PET/CT, and none had a history of other malignancies or had previously received chemotherapy or radiotherapy. At each of the two time points, around 6 milliliters of peripheral venous blood were collected into EDTA tubes. PBMCs were isolated by Ficoll-Paque Plus density-gradient centrifugation. Right after collection, samples were placed at -80 degrees C and kept there until analysis. The sequence is built from TRBV11-1 and TRBJ2-1; perhaps TRBD2 is the D gene, with 6 bases matching. The material sequenced was PBMCs, taken before or after stereotactic body radiation therapy (not recorded which). The clonotype comes from a donor aged 50 or older with non-small cell lung cancer. The base sequence is TGTGCCAGCAGCACAGTAGCGGCAGCAGGCTACAATGAGCAGTTCCTC. Its protein product is CASSTVAAAGYNEQFL.